Given below is one T cell receptor beta chain in context. Its antigen remains unknown. This sample includes further DNA sequences coding for the same CDR3. V lost 2 bases, J lost 4 bases, and 3 bases lay in between. CDR1 and CDR2 (germline): MDHEN, SYDVKM. This CDR3 has 11 amino acids. These data come from a study of beta chain features in type 1 diabetes. Broader study findings: A potential influence of HLA type upon TCRB rearrangement remained unresolved herein. Researchers reported that naive, central memory and Treg TCRB repertoires appeared more similar in patients than in healthy donors. In all four CD4+ subsets, TCRB CDR3 length was significantly, moderately reduced in type 1 diabetes.

Cell sorting via CD45RO/CCR7/CD25/CD127/CD95/CD27 was performed to obtain CD4+ naive, central memory, regulatory and stem cell-like memory cells. Since all of the isolated RNA was reverse transcribed, expressed TCRB transcripts were what got sequenced. Sequenced by immunoSEQ multiplex PCR; TCRdb stores in-frame clones only, minus some. The sample lists about 260,000 clones; about 70% were seen once. The TCR was taken from a young man in good health. The chain joins TRBV28 to TRBJ2-7; D gene uncertain. The sequencing input was naive CD4+ T cells from blood. CDR3: CASSLEYEQYF. The DNA for the CDR3 is TGTGCCAGCAGTTTAGAGTACGAGCAGTACTTC.